Each of the 10 T cell receptor beta chains below was sequenced from the same sample in a study of blood T cell repertoires in COVID-19. Profiling relied on immunoSEQ multiplex PCR, and the TCRdb table lists in-frame clones only, not all of them. The profile shows some 95,000 clones, 70% to 90% of them singletons. Sequencing input: peripheral blood. Receptors were obtained from an elderly man with active or convalescent COVID-19.

The chain uses TRBV3-1 (or the pseudogene TRBV3-2) and TRBJ1-1; maybe TRBD1 (6 bases). The CDR3 has 12 residues. The germline CDR1 and CDR2 sequences are LGHDT and YNNKEL (reference sequence). Trimming removed 6 bases at V and 5 bases at J, with 10 bases between. In DNA form, the CDR3 reads TGTGCCAGCAGAACAGGGCGGACTGAAGCTTTCTTT. Its protein is CASRTGRTEAFF.

The chain uses TRBV4-2 and TRBJ2-2, with TRBD2 matching over 8 bases. The CDR3 is made up of 17 amino acids. After removal of 0 bases from V and 5 bases from J, the junction contained 8 bases not matched to a gene. The V gene's germline CDR1 is LGHNA and CDR2 YNFKEQ. The CDR3 coding sequence is TGTGCCAGCAGCCAAGACCCGGGACTAGTATTGACCGGGGAGCTGTTTTTT. This gives the protein CASSQDPGLVLTGELFF.

This sequence joins TRBV5-1 and TRBJ1-2, with TRBD1 as a possible D gene (5 bases). CDR3 length equals 13 residues. CDR1 is SGHRS and CDR2 is YFSETQ in the germline V gene. V was trimmed by 2 bases and J by 6 bases, leaving 11 bases between them. CDR3 DNA: TGCGCCAGCAGCTTCGGGGGGAAGAATGGCTACACCTTC. It specifies CASSFGGKNGYTF.

The chain joins TRBV2 to TRBJ1-5; D perhaps matches TRBD1 (5 bases). Per germline, CDR1 SNHLY and CDR2 FYNNEI. Trimming left V 6 bases short and J 5 bases short, with 17 bases between. The CDR3 loop spans 15 amino acids. The CDR3 bases are TGTGCCAGCAGCGCCGACAGCAATCGCTATCAGCCCCAGCATTTT. Protein: CASSADSNRYQPQHF.

The CDR3 is CASNLQDTGELFF. CDR3 DNA: TGTGCCAGCAACCTACAGGACACCGGGGAGCTGTTTTTT. The chain links TRBV5-6 to TRBJ2-2; possibly TRBD1 for D (5 bases). Germline V CDR1 and CDR2: SGHDT, YYEEEE. V lost 6 bases and J 3 bases, leaving 9 bases between the germline ends. This CDR3 contains 13 residues.

The chain is built from TRBV7-9 and TRBJ1-2; D ambiguous. V shed 8 bases and J shed 3 bases, with 16 bases lying between them. Germline CDR1 reads SEHNR; CDR2 reads FQNEAQ (reference sequence). This CDR3 contains 14 residues. CDR3 loop: CASPSTGGYYGYTF. The CDR3 coding sequence is TGTGCCAGCCCCTCAACGGGAGGGTACTATGGCTACACCTTC.

The chain carries TRBV19 and TRBJ2-1, with D maybe TRBD2 (6 bases). The V end was cut by 8 bases, the J end by 0 bases, with 11 bases between. Looked up from germline, CDR1 is LNHDA and CDR2 is SQIVND (reference sequence). The CDR3 has 14 residues. Here the CDR3 DNA reads TGTGCCAGTGGTAGCGGCTTCTCCTACAATGAGCAGTTCTTC. This gives the protein CASGSGFSYNEQFF.

V gene TRBV12-5 combines with J gene TRBJ2-3; no reliable D call. The CDR3 length is 11 residues. In germline, CDR1 is LGHNT, CDR2 FRNRAP. Trimming cost V 5 bases and J 3 bases, with 3 bases left between them. CDR3 amino acids: CASGVTDTQYF. DNA for the CDR3: TGTGCTAGTGGTGTAACAGATACGCAGTATTTT. The full variable domain, its missing parts supplied by reference TRBV12-5 and TRBJ2-3, is DARVTQTPRHKVTEMGQEVTMRCQPILGHNTVFWYRQTMMQGLELLAYFRNRAPLDDSGMPKDRFSAEMPDATLATLKIQPSEPRDSAVYFCASGVTDTQYFGPGTRLTVL.

This chain links TRBV27 with TRBJ2-2; 7 nucleotides line up with TRBD1. V gave up 3 bases and J gave up 4 bases; unmatched junction bases: 2. Germline lookup yields CDR1 MNHEY and CDR2 SMNVEV (reference sequence). This CDR3 has 14 amino acids. The CDR3 region has the DNA TGTGCCAGCAGTTTGGCAGGGGGCACCGGGGAGCTGTTTTTT. Translated, it gives CASSLAGGTGELFF.

The rearrangement links TRBV28 to TRBJ2-3; 7 bases align to TRBD1. The V segment lost 6 bases and the J segment 0 bases; nucleotides outside the gene matches: 6. CDR1 MDHEN and CDR2 SYDVKM come from the germline V gene. The CDR3 consists of 15 residues. CDR3 protein: CASRTGQRSTDTQYF. CDR3 coding DNA: TGTGCCAGCAGAACGGGACAGAGAAGCACAGATACGCAGTATTTT.